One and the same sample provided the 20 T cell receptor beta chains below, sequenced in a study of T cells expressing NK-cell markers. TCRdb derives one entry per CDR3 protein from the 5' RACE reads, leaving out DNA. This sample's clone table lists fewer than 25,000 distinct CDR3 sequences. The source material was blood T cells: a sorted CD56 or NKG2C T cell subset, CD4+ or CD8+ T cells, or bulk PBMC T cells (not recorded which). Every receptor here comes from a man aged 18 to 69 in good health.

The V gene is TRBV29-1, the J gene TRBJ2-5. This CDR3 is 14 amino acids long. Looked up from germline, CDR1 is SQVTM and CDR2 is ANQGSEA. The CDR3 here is CSVEPLGDQETQYF.

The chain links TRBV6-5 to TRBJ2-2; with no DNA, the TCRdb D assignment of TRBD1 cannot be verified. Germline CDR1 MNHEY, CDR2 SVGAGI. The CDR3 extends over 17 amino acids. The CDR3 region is CASSSGTATLDTGELFF.

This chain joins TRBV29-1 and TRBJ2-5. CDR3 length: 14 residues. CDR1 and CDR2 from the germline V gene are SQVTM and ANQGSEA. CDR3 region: CSVEDPWGQETQYF.

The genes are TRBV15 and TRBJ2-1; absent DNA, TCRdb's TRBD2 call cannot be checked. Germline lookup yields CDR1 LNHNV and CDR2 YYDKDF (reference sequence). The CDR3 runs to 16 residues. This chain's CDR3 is CATSRSGGFLYNEQFF.

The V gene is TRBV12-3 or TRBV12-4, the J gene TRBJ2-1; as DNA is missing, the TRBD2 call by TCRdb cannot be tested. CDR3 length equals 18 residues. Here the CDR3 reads CASSPQYSTSGDYNEQFF.

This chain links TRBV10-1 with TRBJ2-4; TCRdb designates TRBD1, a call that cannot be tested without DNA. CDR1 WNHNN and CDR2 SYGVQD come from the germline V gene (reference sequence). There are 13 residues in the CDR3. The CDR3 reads CASRKGQGDIQYF.

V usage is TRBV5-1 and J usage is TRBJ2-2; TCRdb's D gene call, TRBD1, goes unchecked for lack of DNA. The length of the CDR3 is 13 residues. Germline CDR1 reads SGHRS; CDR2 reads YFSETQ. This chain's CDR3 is CASGQSNTGELFF. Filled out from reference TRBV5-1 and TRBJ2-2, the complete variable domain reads KAGVTQTPRYLIKTRGQQVTLSCSPISGHRSVSWYQQTPGQGLQFLFEYFSETQRNKGNFPGRFSGRQFSNSRSEMNVSTLELGDSALYLCASGQSNTGELFFGEGSRLTVL.

The CDR3 sequence is CASSYSPVVAGELFF. This sequence joins TRBV6-5 and TRBJ2-2. Germline loops: CDR1 MNHEY, CDR2 SVGAGI. The CDR3 is 15 residues long.

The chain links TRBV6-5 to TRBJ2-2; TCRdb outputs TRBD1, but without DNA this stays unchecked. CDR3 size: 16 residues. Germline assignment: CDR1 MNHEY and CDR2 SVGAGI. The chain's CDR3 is CASRDSPGRGTGELFF.

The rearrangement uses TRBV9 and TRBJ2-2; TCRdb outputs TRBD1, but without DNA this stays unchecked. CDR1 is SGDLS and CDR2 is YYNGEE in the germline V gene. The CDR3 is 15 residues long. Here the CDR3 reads CASSVTGQLAGELFF.

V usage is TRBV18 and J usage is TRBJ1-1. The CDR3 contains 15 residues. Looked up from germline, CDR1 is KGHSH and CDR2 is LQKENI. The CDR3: CASSPTSEARTEAFF. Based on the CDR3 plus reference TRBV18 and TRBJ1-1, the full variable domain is NAGVMQNPRHLVRRRGQEARLRCSPMKGHSHVYWYRQLPEEGLKFMVYLQKENIIDESGMPKERFSAEFPKEGPSILRIQQVVRGDSAAYFCASSPTSEARTEAFFGQGTRLTVV.

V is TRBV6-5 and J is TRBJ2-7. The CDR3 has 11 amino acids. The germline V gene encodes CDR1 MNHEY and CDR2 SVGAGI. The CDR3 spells CASSFSGEQYF.

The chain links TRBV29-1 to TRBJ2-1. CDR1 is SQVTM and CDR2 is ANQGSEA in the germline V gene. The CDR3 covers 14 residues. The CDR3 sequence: CSASGGSSYNEQFF.

The CDR3 sequence: CASSQDQSRYQPQHF. The chain recombines TRBV4-2 with TRBJ1-5. The CDR3 runs 15 residues. The germline V gene encodes CDR1 LGHNA and CDR2 YNFKEQ.

The CDR3 is CASSPADSGGYTF. This chain uses TRBV5-1 with TRBJ1-2; TCRdb selects TRBD1, and the lack of DNA leaves this call unchecked. The germline V gene has CDR1 SGHRS and CDR2 YFSETQ. This CDR3 contains 13 residues.

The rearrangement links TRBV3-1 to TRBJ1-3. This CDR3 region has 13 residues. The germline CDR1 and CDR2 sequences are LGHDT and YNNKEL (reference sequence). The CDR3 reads CASSRGSGNTIYF.

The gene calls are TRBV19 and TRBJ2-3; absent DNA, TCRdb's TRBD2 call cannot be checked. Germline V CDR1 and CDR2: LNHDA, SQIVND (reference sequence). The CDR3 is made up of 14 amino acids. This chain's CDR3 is CASSPYRAPDTQYF.

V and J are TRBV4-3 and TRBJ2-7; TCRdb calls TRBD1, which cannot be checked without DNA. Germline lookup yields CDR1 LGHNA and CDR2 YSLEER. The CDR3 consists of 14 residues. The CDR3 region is CASSQEKGGYEQYF.

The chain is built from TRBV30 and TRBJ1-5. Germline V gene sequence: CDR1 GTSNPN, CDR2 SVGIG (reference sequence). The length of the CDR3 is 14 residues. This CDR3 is CAWSLGRLNQPQHF.

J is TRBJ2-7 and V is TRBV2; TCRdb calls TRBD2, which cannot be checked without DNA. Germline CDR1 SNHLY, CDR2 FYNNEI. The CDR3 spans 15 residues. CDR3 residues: CASSESVAGSYEQYF.